This T cell receptor beta chain derives from a study of T cells in Graves' hyperthyroidism and ophthalmopathy. Study-wide findings and caveats: In the blood, most expanded thyroid clonotypes above 0.001 appeared as well.

This CDR3 comprises 15 residues. The V segment lost 5 bases and the J segment 4 bases; nucleotides outside the gene matches: 7. Germline V CDR1 and CDR2: MGHDK, SYGVNS. This clonotype appeared many times. Its antigen remains unidentified. No ophthalmopathy progression within 18 months constituted stable Graves' hyperthyroidism. These patients, aged 18 to 65, had recently diagnosed hyperthyroidism lasting under 2 months. Diagnostic decisions used clinical symptoms, serum thyroxine and TRAb, thyroid ultrasound and orbital computed tomography. Template material for amplifying TCR beta CDR3 regions consisted of RNA transcripts. The HTBI primer set served for first-round RT-PCR of the TCR CDR3. TCRdb itself ran the multiplex PCR reads through MiXCR, one entry per CDR3 protein. The sample shows around 100,000 distinct CDR3 sequences, 40% to 50% of them seen only once.

The sequenced sample consisted of blood. V and J are TRBV25-1 and TRBJ2-3, with 9 bases aligning to TRBD1. The clonotype originates from a man between 35 and 55 years old with Graves' hyperthyroidism. This CDR3 reads CASSTSGTGSDTQYF. The CDR3 DNA sequence: TGTGCCAGCAGTACCTCCGGGACAGGGTCAGATACGCAGTATTTT.